This T cell receptor beta chain was identified during a study of response to subunit inactivated influenza vaccine. CDR3 size: 16 residues. Per germline, CDR1 LGHNA and CDR2 YNFKEQ. V was cut by 3 bases and J by 2 bases, with 16 bases left in between. Each CDR3 protein gets one entry after TCRdb re-called the RT-PCR reads with MiXCR. The table records around 580,000 distinct CDR3 sequences, about 15% of them present only once. General study results and limits: It was the authors' suggestion that each seasonal influenza vaccination recruits few new T cells.

This clonotype was observed a handful of times. Its specificity is not known. The TCR was taken from a man aged 50 to 60 who received an inactivated influenza vaccine. The source was PBMCs from blood, collected approximately 12 days after vaccination. The J gene is TRBJ2-5, the V gene TRBV4-2; maybe TRBD2 (6 bases). Here the CDR3 DNA reads TGTGCCAGCAGCCACGTACCGACCGGGAGACAAGAGACCCAGTACTTC. Encoded protein: CASSHVPTGRQETQYF.